The T cell receptor beta chain described here comes from a study of cytomegalovirus exposure and HLA in healthy donors. Study-level findings and limits: There were reportedly fewer N-insertions in an Asian-associated ancestry cluster than the roughly 670-donor mean, in a later analysis. Per a prior analysis, the majority of TCR beta V segments were productive roughly 87% or roughly 30% of the time.

Comments on this clone: Its antigen remains unknown. Relative to the germline gene, one junction end is altered; a read error may explain this.

Germline CDR1 reads MRHNA; CDR2 reads SNTAGT. This CDR3 comprises 14 residues. The PCR made use of 60 Vbeta and 13 Jbeta primers. Clones were read by immunoSEQ multiplex PCR, and TCRdb kept only the in-frame ones, dropping some. The profile shows about 190,000 clones, around 80% of them singletons. The V call is TRBV6-4, the J call TRBJ2-1; D is possibly TRBD1 (6 bases). This TCR was sampled from a man aged 40-49 years in good health and CMV-seropositive. Sequencing was carried out using PBMCs. CDR3 sequence (DNA): TGTGCCAGCAGTCCCGGGACATCTTACAATGAGCAGCTCTTC. Amino acid sequence: CASSPGTSYNEQLF.